This T cell receptor (beta chain) was identified during a study of blood T cells in healthy people across ages. Study findings and constraints: What prevented conclusive comparison of naive and antigen-experienced cells was that PBMCs were unsorted. Underestimates were what the diversity estimates from one million T cells were considered to be.

Next came a second PCR, run for roughly 7 to 12 cycles, which used a sample-barcoded 5' primer along with a J-beta primer mix. Every cDNA was tagged by a template-switch adaptor with 12 random nucleotides. TCRdb independently ran MiXCR on the 5' RACE reads; one entry per CDR3 protein. Of approximately 600,000 distinct CDR3 sequences in the sample, 58% were seen once. This clonotype occurred once. Antigen: not known. Samples each yielded at least 6 micrograms of total RNA. The CDR3 loop spans 15 amino acids. Germline CDR1 MNHEY, CDR2 SVGAGI. Trimming removed 6 bases at V and 1 base at J, with 15 bases between.

Input material: blood. This chain joins TRBV6-5 and TRBJ2-5; a possible D gene is TRBD1 (6 bases). This clonotype was sampled from a man aged 60 to 75 in good health. DNA for the CDR3: TGTGCCAGCAGCCGAACCTGGACAGTCCAAGAGACCCAGTACTTC. Its translation is CASSRTWTVQETQYF.